Listed below are T cell receptor beta chains from one sample, sequenced in a study of monozygotic twins with inflammatory bowel disease. Following a re-call of the 5' RACE reads, TCRdb has one entry per CDR3 protein and lacks DNA. In total, the table holds a few hundred thousand distinct CDR3 sequences. The specimen sequenced was blood. The source is a human donor with ulcerative colitis or Crohn's disease, or a healthy co-twin of an affected twin (not recorded which). Each CDR3 is given with its conserved first and last residue. Each record gives: V gene, J gene, CDR3 protein.

TRBV11-2	TRBJ2-7	CASSLDYRGPYEQYF
TRBV12-3/TRBV12-4	TRBJ2-5	CASSPHGGGSETQYF
TRBV2	TRBJ1-5	CASSRDGYFNQPQHF
TRBV12-3/TRBV12-4	TRBJ1-6	CASSLAGGAIALHF
TRBV28	TRBJ2-3	CASSLTRGGVDTQYF
TRBV20-1	TRBJ2-7	CSAPTSSNEQYF
TRBV18	TRBJ1-5	CASSPPGMDQPQHF
TRBV10-3	TRBJ1-6	CAISTGTASYNSPLHF
TRBV7-2	TRBJ1-2	CASSLLAIGLNYGYTF
TRBV18	TRBJ2-3	CASSPRGLSPDTQYF
TRBV24-1	TRBJ2-5	CATGQRDFQTQYF
TRBV20-1	TRBJ2-7	CSARDWTTGGDEQYF
TRBV4-1	TRBJ2-2	CASRRPGSANTGELFF
TRBV7-6	TRBJ1-3	CASSLGLDVGHSGNTIYF
TRBV4-1	TRBJ2-5	CASSRGEAGAQETQYF
TRBV19	TRBJ1-2	CASRKQGRIDGYTF
TRBV4-2	TRBJ2-3	CASSQDRAGLSEQYF
TRBV7-2	TRBJ2-5	CASSSRRTTQETQYF
TRBV7-9	TRBJ2-7	CASSFRRNHEQYF
TRBV5-6	TRBJ2-4	CASSLVAGPKNIQYF
TRBV7-2	TRBJ2-1	CASKSMDRGPRGEQFF
TRBV20-1	TRBJ1-1	CSASRTGVLNTEAFF
TRBV5-8	TRBJ2-1	CASSSYFPGASNEQFF
TRBV27	TRBJ2-7	CASRPQSPTGVYEQYF
TRBV7-2	TRBJ1-6	CASSLTGFYSSPLHF
TRBV20-1	TRBJ1-1	CSASRPVSEAFF
TRBV12-3/TRBV12-4	TRBJ1-4	CASSLTATGLGEKLFF
TRBV24-1	TRBJ2-2	CATSGTGELFF
TRBV7-2	TRBJ2-3	CASSSPSRTDTQYF
TRBV11-2	TRBJ2-4	CASSLLTSGGAWAKNIQYF
TRBV28	TRBJ2-1	CASSSWGRGSISYNEQFF
TRBV5-1	TRBJ2-5	CASSLSSYQETQYF
TRBV5-5	TRBJ1-2	CASSLGTGPSYGYTF
TRBV7-2	TRBJ2-1	CASSGLAGGYNEQFF
TRBV20-1	TRBJ2-3	CSARNSRRGADTQYF
TRBV12-3/TRBV12-4	TRBJ2-7	CASSRGGPYEQYF
TRBV10-3	TRBJ2-2	CAISERAEELFF
TRBV7-2	TRBJ1-3	CASSPSGYSGNTIYF
TRBV15	TRBJ2-6	CATRWGGSSGANVLTF
TRBV24-1	TRBJ1-2	CATSDRGRDYGYTF
TRBV6-1	TRBJ2-2	CASSPGLVRTGELFF
TRBV12-3/TRBV12-4	TRBJ2-6	CASSSAGTGSGANVLTF
TRBV6-1	TRBJ2-1	CASNPGLALYNEQFF
TRBV4-1	TRBJ2-1	CASSQDSRGWSYNEQFF
TRBV6-5	TRBJ1-6	CASSYRQAPRSSPLHF
TRBV6-1	TRBJ2-2	CASSGQLNTGELFF
TRBV19	TRBJ2-1	CASSPTGRNEQFF
TRBV11-3	TRBJ2-7	CASSLEAGAYEQYF
TRBV5-8	TRBJ2-3	CASTLAGTAEGTDTQYF
TRBV12-3/TRBV12-4	TRBJ1-2	CASRSGYSLNGYGYTF